This is a list of T cell receptor beta chains from one sample in a study of T cell responses to AZD1222 COVID-19 vaccine. The repertoire was sequenced with immunoSEQ multiplex PCR; TCRdb's copy has only in-frame clones and lacks some. The sample contains 80,000 or so clones, roughly 80% of which appear only once. Material: peripheral blood, obtained 28 days after the second dose of the MenACWY control vaccine. The source is an adult who received the MenACWY meningococcal vaccine as a control. Both conserved end residues are part of each CDR3. D genes are given only for firm matches. Expanded clones get a size class; other rows say once, few or many, or leave the size out.

v_call,j_call,d_call,clone_size,cdr3_nt,cdr3_aa
TRBV15,TRBJ2-2,NA,NA,TGTGCCACCAGCCGCCGGATCGGGGAGCTGTTTTTT,CATSRRIGELFF
TRBV7-8,TRBJ2-7,NA,NA,TGTGCCAGCAGCTTTGTTGGGAGCCCCTCAGAGGAGCAGTACTTC,CASSFVGSPSEEQYF
TRBV19,TRBJ1-2,TRBD1,NA,TGTGCCACAAACAGGGGTTGGAACTATGGCTACACCTTC,CATNRGWNYGYTF
TRBV5-6,TRBJ2-7,NA,NA,TGTGCCAGCAGCTCCCTTGGGGGGACACGGACCTACGAGCAGTACTTC,CASSSLGGTRTYEQYF
TRBV3-1/TRBV3-2,TRBJ2-5,TRBD1,NA,TGTGCCAGCAGCCCGGGACAGCGGGAGACCCAGTACTTC,CASSPGQRETQYF
TRBV7-9,TRBJ1-6,NA,few,TGTGCCAGCAGCCGGGACACGGAGAATTCACCCCTCCACTTT,CASSRDTENSPLHF
TRBV6-6,TRBJ2-2,NA,NA,TGTGCCAGCAGTTACTCGATGGCTCGGAGCACCGGGGAGCTGTTTTTT,CASSYSMARSTGELFF
TRBV6-6,TRBJ1-6,NA,NA,TGTGCCAGCAGGTTAGGGGGGGAAAATTCACCCCTCCACTTT,CASRLGGENSPLHF
TRBV11-2,TRBJ2-1,NA,NA,TGTGCCAGCAGCGATTTCCTCCTTAGCTCCTACAATGAGCAGTTCTTC,CASSDFLLSSYNEQFF
TRBV2,TRBJ1-1,NA,NA,TGTGCCAGCAGTGAGCTCTCTTTAAGGAACACTGAAGCTTTCTTT,CASSELSLRNTEAFF
TRBV12-3/TRBV12-4,TRBJ2-7,TRBD1,NA,TGTGCCAGCAGTCACAGGGGGCCGGGGGAGCAGTACTTC,CASSHRGPGEQYF
TRBV29-1,TRBJ2-1,TRBD2,NA,TGCAGCGTCGTTCTGACGGGAGGTGAGCAGTTCTTC,CSVVLTGGEQFF
TRBV30,TRBJ2-1,TRBD1,NA,TGTGCCTGGAGTGGTCGCAGGGGGCCCTACAATGAGCAGTTCTTC,CAWSGRRGPYNEQFF